A single sample gave rise to the 21 T cell receptor beta chains below, sequenced in a study of T cells in Graves' hyperthyroidism and ophthalmopathy. What was amplified from RNA transcripts were TCR beta CDR3 regions. The HTBI set primed first-round TCR CDR3 RT-PCR. TCRdb re-derived calls from the multiplex PCR reads in MiXCR, one entry per CDR3 protein. The table has under 600,000 distinct CDR3 sequences, 16% seen once; the top ten hold around 3.5%. Sequencing was performed on blood. Receptors were obtained from a woman between 40 and 55 years old with Graves' ophthalmopathy.

In this sample, this clonotype turned up many times. J is TRBJ2-3 and V is TRBV7-8, with 9 bases aligning to TRBD2. Germline V gene lookup returns CDR1 SGHVS and CDR2 FQNEAQ. V shed 3 bases and J 3 bases; nucleotides not matched to a gene: 7. The CDR3 extends over 16 amino acids. The CDR3 reads CASSLDSGSRTDTQYF. The DNA of the CDR3 is TGTGCCAGCAGCTTGGATAGCGGGAGTAGGACAGATACGCAGTATTTT.

This clonotype was detected ten times or more. The chain carries TRBV29-1 and TRBJ1-2, with D possibly being TRBD1 (6 bases). V lost 6 bases and J 2 bases, leaving 7 bases between the germline ends. Germline V gene sequence: CDR1 SQVTM, CDR2 ANQGSEA. The CDR3 is 11 residues long. CDR3 sequence: CSVQGNYGYTF. CDR3 coding DNA: TGCAGCGTCCAGGGGAACTATGGCTACACCTTC. Full variable domain (remainder filled in from reference TRBV29-1 and TRBJ1-2): SAVISQKPSRDICQRGTSLTIQCQVDSQVTMMFWYRQQPGQSLTLIATANQGSEATYESGFVIDKFPISRPNLTFSTLTVSNMSPEDSSIYLCSVQGNYGYTFGSGTRLTVV.

This clonotype was seen ten or more times. The chain joins TRBV18 to TRBJ1-1; maybe TRBD1 (5 bases). The germline CDR1 and CDR2 sequences are KGHSH and LQKENI. V was pared by 2 bases and J by 5 bases, with 12 bases between. The CDR3 contains 14 residues. Written as DNA, the CDR3 is TGTGCCAGCTCACCAAGGGACGGAGCAACTGAAGCTTTCTTT. This translates into CASSPRDGATEAFF.

This clonotype was picked up many times. The J gene is TRBJ2-7, the V gene TRBV6-5, with 10 bases lining up with TRBD2. Germline CDR1 MNHEY, CDR2 SVGAGI. Losses at the gene ends were 3 bases for V and 3 bases for J; bases not matched to a gene: 5. The CDR3 loop spans 15 amino acids. CDR3 region: CASSYRSSGSYEQYF. The CDR3 bases are TGTGCCAGCAGTTATAGGTCTAGCGGGAGCTACGAGCAGTACTTC.

This clonotype was seen ten or more times. The V gene is TRBV25-1, the J gene TRBJ2-6; D is unclear. Trimming removed 4 bases from V and 0 bases from J, with 4 bases in between. CDR1 and CDR2 from the germline V gene are MGHDK and SYGVNS. The CDR3 runs 14 residues. DNA of the CDR3: TGTGCCAGCAGTGGATACTCTGGGGCCAACGTCCTGACTTTC. This gives the protein CASSGYSGANVLTF.

This chain links TRBV20-1 with TRBJ2-5, with 11 bases fitting TRBD2. Germline values: CDR1 DFQATT, CDR2 SNEGSKA (reference sequence). The V gene end was trimmed by 3 bases and the J gene end by 4 bases; junction bases not matched to a gene: 7. The CDR3 has 15 residues. DNA of the CDR3: TGCAGTGCTAGGCCGACTAGCGGGGCCCTAGAGACCCAGTACTTC. Translating gives CSARPTSGALETQYF.

There are a few counts of this clonotype. V and J are TRBV20-1 and TRBJ2-2; TRBD1 aligns across 7 bases. After removal of 6 bases from V and 4 bases from J, the junction contained 8 bases not matched to a gene. Per the germline V gene, CDR1 is DFQATT and CDR2 is SNEGSKA (reference sequence). The CDR3 is made up of 14 amino acids. The CDR3 here is CSARTGVGTGELFF. CDR3 bases: TGCAGTGCCAGAACAGGGGTAGGCACCGGGGAGCTGTTTTTT.

This clonotype appeared many times. In DNA form, the CDR3 reads TGTGCCACAAGCGGACTGTGGTCTGAGGGCTACACCTTC. The encoded protein is CATSGLWSEGYTF. The chain recombines TRBV10-3 with TRBJ1-2, with D unclear. Trimming stripped 10 bases from V and 8 bases from J, with 20 bases between. The length of the CDR3 is 13 residues. The germline gives CDR1 ENHRY, CDR2 SYGVKD.

This clonotype was counted between two and nine times. This rearrangement joins TRBV6-1 to TRBJ2-3, with 9 bases lining up with TRBD1. The V segment lost 6 bases and the J segment 5 bases; nucleotides outside the gene matches: 15. The CDR3 has 17 amino acids. Germline V gene lookup returns CDR1 MNHNS and CDR2 SASEGT. The CDR3 region has the DNA TGTGCCAGCAGCCCCCGGGACAGGGCCCGCGAGGGAGATACGCAGTATTTT. As protein: CASSPRDRAREGDTQYF.

This chain uses TRBV2 with TRBJ2-7, with D unclear. Germline V CDR1 and CDR2: SNHLY, FYNNEI. The CDR3 is 14 residues long. Trimming pared 1 base from V and 3 bases from J, leaving 10 bases between. CDR3 loop: CASSEVSPLYEQYF. CDR3 nucleotide sequence: TGTGCCAGCAGTGAAGTTTCCCCCCTCTACGAGCAGTACTTC. The full variable domain, completed using reference TRBV2 and TRBJ2-7, is EPEVTQTPSHQVTQMGQEVILRCVPISNHLYFYWYRQILGQKVEFLVSFYNNEISEKSEIFDDQFSVERPDGSNFTLKIRSTKLEDSAMYFCASSEVSPLYEQYFGPGTRLTVT.

This chain uses TRBV6-1 with TRBJ2-6; D gene ambiguous. CDR3 length equals 15 residues. The germline V gene encodes CDR1 MNHNS and CDR2 SASEGT. The V gene lost 8 bases and the J gene lost 3 bases, with 14 bases spanning the gap. DNA of the CDR3: TGTGCCAGCGGAAAGACGCTGGATGGGGCCAACGTCCTGACTTTC. It translates to CASGKTLDGANVLTF.

This clonotype was seen repeatedly, ten times or more. The gene calls are TRBV7-2 and TRBJ2-3, with TRBD2 as a possible D gene (5 bases). Germline CDR1 reads SGHTA; CDR2 reads FQGNSA. The V gene lost 5 bases and the J gene lost 2 bases, with 14 bases spanning the gap. There are 15 residues in the CDR3. CDR3 sequence (DNA): TGTGCCAGCAGCCCAGACGCCCTAGCCACAGATACGCAGTATTTT. Its protein product is CASSPDALATDTQYF.

This clonotype was seen a handful of times. The chain carries TRBV5-1 and TRBJ2-2, with D maybe TRBD1 (5 bases). The CDR3 is made up of 16 amino acids. Germline V gives CDR1 SGHRS, CDR2 YFSETQ. V lost 0 bases, J lost 3 bases, and 12 bases lay in between. CDR3 DNA sequence: TGCGCCAGCAGCTTGGCCGACAGCGTATACACCGGGGAGCTGTTTTTT. It codes for CASSLADSVYTGELFF.

This clonotype was detected many times. The genes are TRBV20-1 and TRBJ2-5; 12 nucleotides agree with TRBD2. J gave up 5 bases and V 3 bases, and 4 bases lay outside the gene matches. The germline gives CDR1 DFQATT, CDR2 SNEGSKA (reference sequence). The CDR3 has 14 amino acids. Here the CDR3 reads CSASVTSGRETQYF. The CDR3 nucleotides read TGCAGTGCTAGCGTCACTAGCGGGAGGGAGACCCAGTACTTC.

This clonotype came up many times. The chain employs TRBV5-1 and TRBJ2-2; D possibly corresponds to TRBD2 (6 bases). The V and J ends lost 4 bases and 7 bases respectively, with 17 bases between them. This CDR3 contains 15 residues. Germline CDR1 reads SGHRS; CDR2 reads YFSETQ. CDR3 region: CASSPKMGGFGELFF. Written as DNA, the CDR3 is TGCGCCAGCAGCCCAAAGATGGGGGGATTCGGGGAGCTGTTTTTT.

This clonotype was recorded at least ten times. The rearrangement joins TRBV2 to TRBJ2-7; 8 bases are shared with TRBD2. The germline gives CDR1 SNHLY, CDR2 FYNNEI. Unmatched junction bases numbered 5, after V lost 2 bases and J lost 5 bases. The CDR3 has 14 amino acids. The CDR3 loop is CASSESGSINEQYF. Here the CDR3 DNA reads TGTGCCAGCAGTGAAAGCGGGAGTATCAACGAGCAGTACTTC. Full variable domain (missing parts from reference TRBV2 and TRBJ2-7): EPEVTQTPSHQVTQMGQEVILRCVPISNHLYFYWYRQILGQKVEFLVSFYNNEISEKSEIFDDQFSVERPDGSNFTLKIRSTKLEDSAMYFCASSESGSINEQYFGPGTRLTVT.

This clonotype was recorded many times. The chain joins TRBV2 to TRBJ2-1; no definite D call. The CDR3 loop spans 14 amino acids. V lost 0 bases and J 5 bases, leaving 8 bases between the germline ends. Germline V gene sequence: CDR1 SNHLY, CDR2 FYNNEI. The CDR3 sequence is CASSEASEDNEQFF. CDR3 bases: TGTGCCAGCAGTGAAGCGAGCGAGGACAATGAGCAGTTCTTC.

This clonotype was detected ten times or more. The chain combines TRBV2 with TRBJ1-5; D gene ambiguous. Trimming took 8 bases from V and 2 from J, leaving 13 bases between them. Germline lookup yields CDR1 SNHLY and CDR2 FYNNEI. This CDR3 is built from 14 residues. The CDR3: CASRTEVGNQPQHF. CDR3 in DNA: TGTGCCAGCCGAACCGAGGTCGGCAATCAGCCCCAGCATTTT.

This clonotype was observed many times. J is TRBJ2-5 and V is TRBV28; weak D call: TRBD1 (10 bases). This CDR3 is built from 19 residues. V lost 3 bases, J lost 1 base, and 24 bases lay in between. Germline CDR1 and CDR2: MDHEN and SYDVKM. CDR3 DNA sequence: TGTGCCAGCAGTTTTGGACAGGGGGTTGGCGGGAGGGCCCAAGAGACCCAGTACTTC. Its protein is CASSFGQGVGGRAQETQYF.

This clonotype was detected only a few times. The chain has TRBV4-1 and TRBJ2-7, with D hard to call. The CDR3 spans 13 residues. Deletions cut 1 base from V and 3 bases from J, with 7 bases between. Germline assignment: CDR1 MGHRA and CDR2 YSYEKL. Here the CDR3 reads CASSQAHLYEQYF. The CDR3, as DNA: TGCGCCAGCAGCCAAGCCCACCTCTACGAGCAGTACTTC.

This clonotype was counted a few times. The J gene is TRBJ1-5, the V gene TRBV20-1, with D maybe TRBD1 (5 bases). This CDR3 region has 13 residues. V was clipped by 3 bases and J by 4 bases, with 10 bases between them. In germline, CDR1 is DFQATT, CDR2 SNEGSKA (reference sequence). The CDR3 nucleotides are TGCAGTGCTAGGCCGACAGTGAATCAGCCCCAGCATTTT. It encodes CSARPTVNQPQHF.